The rows below give T cell receptor beta chains drawn from one sample of a study of identical twins. TCRdb called the 5' RACE reads again in MiXCR, with one record for every CDR3 protein. In the table there are hundreds of thousands of distinct CDR3 sequences, 6.1% of which are singletons. The sequenced sample was naive T cells sorted from blood. The receptors shown here come from a man between 18 and 35 years old in good health. Each CDR3 is given with its conserved first and last residue. A D gene is named only where the DNA matches it firmly. Rows may omit the clone size; those that give it use once, few, many or a size class.

d_call	v_call	clone_size	j_call	cdr3_nt	cdr3_aa
.	TRBV24-1	many	TRBJ2-3	TGTGCCACCAGTGATTTGGGGCACACAGATACGCAGTATTTT	CATSDLGHTDTQYF
TRBD1	TRBV9	many	TRBJ2-7	TGTGCCAGCAGCTCCCGACAGGGATCCTACGAGCAGTACTTC	CASSSRQGSYEQYF
.	TRBV5-4	many	TRBJ1-6	TGTGCCAGCAGGCTAGACCAGGGTGGAGCCCTCCACTTT	CASRLDQGGALHF
TRBD2	TRBV5-1	.	TRBJ2-1	TGCGCCAGTCCTAGAGTCACTGGGCTAGCGGGAGAAAGTGAGCAGTTCTTC	CASPRVTGLAGESEQFF
.	TRBV12-3/TRBV12-4	many	TRBJ2-7	TGTGCCAGCAGTTTAGGGGGTTTGAACGAGCAGTACTTC	CASSLGGLNEQYF
TRBD2	TRBV11-1	many	TRBJ2-3	TGTGCCAGCAGCTTCCCTAGAAACCTAGCGGGAGGAACAGATACGCAGTATTTT	CASSFPRNLAGGTDTQYF
.	TRBV29-1	.	TRBJ2-3	TGCAGCGTTGAAGCGCCTCCGCCGGATACGCAGTATTTT	CSVEAPPPDTQYF
TRBD2	TRBV7-2	.	TRBJ2-5	TGTGCCAGCAGCTTATGGTCTAGCGGGACTCAAGAGACCCAGTACTTC	CASSLWSSGTQETQYF
.	TRBV5-5	.	TRBJ2-4	TGTGCCAGCAGCTCTGATGATAACACGAGAGCCAAAAACATTCAGTACTTC	CASSSDDNTRAKNIQYF
TRBD2	TRBV5-6	many	TRBJ2-3	TGTGCCAGCAGCTTGGTGGATAGCGGGAGGGCCACAGATACGCAGTATTTT	CASSLVDSGRATDTQYF
TRBD1	TRBV6-1	many	TRBJ2-2	TGTGCCAGCAGTACCCGGGACAGCGGCACCGGGGAGCTGTTTTTT	CASSTRDSGTGELFF
TRBD2	TRBV15	many	TRBJ2-1	TGTGCCACCAGGGAGTTAGCGGGAGTTAATGAGCAGTTCTTC	CATRELAGVNEQFF
TRBD2	TRBV10-3	many	TRBJ2-7	TGTGCCATCAGTGGGACTAGCGGGAATGGGTACGAGCAGTACTTC	CAISGTSGNGYEQYF
TRBD1	TRBV10-3	many	TRBJ2-7	TGTGCCATCGGACCAGGGGGCGAGCAGTACTTC	CAIGPGGEQYF
TRBD1	TRBV6-5	many	TRBJ1-1	TGTGCCAGCAGTTACACTGGGACAGCTGAAGCTTTCTTT	CASSYTGTAEAFF
TRBD1	TRBV12-3/TRBV12-4	many	TRBJ1-5	TGTGCCAGCAGTCCAATTACAGGGGGAAGCCAGCCCCAGCATTTT	CASSPITGGSQPQHF
.	TRBV29-1	many	TRBJ2-1	TGCAGCGATCAGAGCTCCTACAATGAGCAGTTCTTC	CSDQSSYNEQFF
.	TRBV28	many	TRBJ1-3	TGTGCCAGCAGCACCACCCAACAGACATTCTCTGGAAACACCATATATTTT	CASSTTQQTFSGNTIYF
.	TRBV27	many	TRBJ1-5	TGTGCCAGCAGTTTTGGGTTTGGGGGCGGTCAGCCCCAGCATTTT	CASSFGFGGGQPQHF
.	TRBV20-1	many	TRBJ2-1	TGCAGTGCTAGTGGGGGGAATGAGCAGTTCTTC	CSASGGNEQFF
.	TRBV11-1	.	TRBJ2-5	TGTGCCAGCAGCAAACCCATTACACAGGGCCTGTTCCAAGAGACCCAGTACTTC	CASSKPITQGLFQETQYF
.	TRBV4-2	few	TRBJ2-3	TGTGCCAGCAGCCAAAACCCCCAAGATACGCAGTATTTT	CASSQNPQDTQYF
.	TRBV29-1	many	TRBJ2-1	TGCAGCGTTGAAGGAGAGGGAAACTACAATGAGCAGTTCTTC	CSVEGEGNYNEQFF
TRBD1	TRBV29-1	.	TRBJ1-2	TGCAGCACCGGACAGGGTGAATGGGATGGCTACACCTTC	CSTGQGEWDGYTF
.	TRBV12-3/TRBV12-4	many	TRBJ2-5	TGTGCCAGCAGCCTCATTCAGGGAAAAGAGACCCAGTACTTC	CASSLIQGKETQYF
.	TRBV7-9	many	TRBJ2-5	TGTGCCAGCAGCCCTCCGGGGGTCCAAGAGACCCAGTACTTC	CASSPPGVQETQYF
.	TRBV15	.	TRBJ1-5	TGTGCCACCAGCGGAACAGGGCGCAATCAGCCCCAGCATTTT	CATSGTGRNQPQHF
.	TRBV18	.	TRBJ2-3	TGTGCCAGCTCACATAACGGGAAGGCAGATACGCAGTATTTT	CASSHNGKADTQYF
.	TRBV29-1	many	TRBJ2-1	TGCAGCGTTCAGGGTGAGCAGTTCTTC	CSVQGEQFF
.	TRBV20-1	many	TRBJ2-1	TGCAGTGCTAGAGATGAGCCCCCCGTCTTC	CSARDEPPVF
TRBD1	TRBV3-1	few	TRBJ2-3	TGTGCCAGCAGCCACGGGACAGGGGGATTTAGCACAGATACGCAGTATTTT	CASSHGTGGFSTDTQYF
.	TRBV27	few	TRBJ2-7	TGTGCCAGCACCCGGGACGGCTACGAGCAGTACTTC	CASTRDGYEQYF
TRBD1	TRBV5-1	few	TRBJ2-5	TGCGCCAGCAGTCCAACACGACAGGGGGAGACCCAGTACTTC	CASSPTRQGETQYF
.	TRBV12-3/TRBV12-4	many	TRBJ1-3	TGTGCCAGCAGTTTGGGGGACACCATATATTTT	CASSLGDTIYF
.	TRBV6-2/TRBV6-3	.	TRBJ2-5	TGTGCCAGCAGACCCGCAGGGGGGGAGACCCAGTACTTC	CASRPAGGETQYF
.	TRBV9	.	TRBJ1-1	TGTGCCAGCTCCCCGGTCGCCGCTGGGAACACTGAAGCTTTCTTT	CASSPVAAGNTEAFF
.	TRBV30	few	TRBJ2-7	TGTGCCTGGGGTGGGGTGCAGGACGAGCAGTACTTC	CAWGGVQDEQYF
TRBD2	TRBV6-6	many	TRBJ2-1	TGTGCCAGCAGTGGACTAGAAGACAATGAGCAGTTCTTC	CASSGLEDNEQFF
TRBD1	TRBV6-2/TRBV6-3	many	TRBJ2-1	TGTGCCAGCAGCTATCTGCCGGGGACAGGGACCTACAATGAGCAGTTCTTC	CASSYLPGTGTYNEQFF
TRBD2	TRBV7-9	few	TRBJ2-3	TGTGCCAGCAGCTCAGGACTAGCGGGATACACAGATACGCAGTATTTT	CASSSGLAGYTDTQYF
.	TRBV6-5	few	TRBJ1-6	TGTGCCAGCAGTTTGGGACGGCTGAATTCACCCCTCCACTTT	CASSLGRLNSPLHF
TRBD2	TRBV6-1	.	TRBJ2-7	TGTGCCAGCAGTACACTAGCGTTTAGTTGGGCCTACGAGCAGTACTTC	CASSTLAFSWAYEQYF
.	TRBV10-3	many	TRBJ1-5	TGTGCCATCAGTGCAGGGGCCGGTCAGCCCCAGCATTTT	CAISAGAGQPQHF
.	TRBV5-1	.	TRBJ2-3	TGCGCCAGCAGCCACCCAGACCGTCTCGCGGATACGCAGTATTTT	CASSHPDRLADTQYF
TRBD2	TRBV9	.	TRBJ2-1	TGTGCCAGCAGCGCCTCAATCGGGACTAGCGGATACAATGAGCAGTTCTTC	CASSASIGTSGYNEQFF